This T cell receptor (beta chain) was recorded in a study of tumor-infiltrating lymphocytes in primary liver carcinoma. Study-wide results and caveats: Tumors had a top-250-clone fraction that was significantly higher than blood (p = 0.039).

Turning to this clonotype: What it recognizes is unknown. Given a much more abundant clone one base away, this may be a read error. The CDR3 carries no conserved terminal phenylalanine or tryptophan, so it likely arises from a read error.

V was pared by 3 bases and J by 5 bases, with 11 bases of the junction left unmatched. The CDR3 runs 16 residues. CDR1 is MGHRA, CDR2 YSYEKL, per germline. Unsorted whole blood supplied the RNA, and germline DNA was extracted too. Prior to surgery, four milliliters of peripheral blood were drawn. Researchers generated TCR beta cDNA from 500 ng of total RNA, relying on a constant-region primer. Sequencing libraries for TCR beta derived from three nested multiplex PCR rounds that used slightly modified ARM-PCR. Both of the initial two PCR rounds ran for about 9 cycles and employed TRBV1-TRBV30 forward primers alongside a C-beta reverse primer. From the multiplex PCR reads, TCRdb called clonotypes with MiXCR, one entry per CDR3 protein. This sample has just over 300,000 distinct CDR3 sequences, with 45% to 70% found just once.

Material: peripheral blood. The rearrangement uses TRBV4-1 and TRBJ2-5, with 8 bases fitting TRBD1. The clonotype originates from a woman aged 25 to 39 with primary liver carcinoma and hepatitis B virus infection. The CDR3 DNA reads TGCGCCAGCAGCCAGCCCGGACAGGGAGGTTTGGAGACCCAGTACCTC. Translated: CASSQPGQGGLETQYL.